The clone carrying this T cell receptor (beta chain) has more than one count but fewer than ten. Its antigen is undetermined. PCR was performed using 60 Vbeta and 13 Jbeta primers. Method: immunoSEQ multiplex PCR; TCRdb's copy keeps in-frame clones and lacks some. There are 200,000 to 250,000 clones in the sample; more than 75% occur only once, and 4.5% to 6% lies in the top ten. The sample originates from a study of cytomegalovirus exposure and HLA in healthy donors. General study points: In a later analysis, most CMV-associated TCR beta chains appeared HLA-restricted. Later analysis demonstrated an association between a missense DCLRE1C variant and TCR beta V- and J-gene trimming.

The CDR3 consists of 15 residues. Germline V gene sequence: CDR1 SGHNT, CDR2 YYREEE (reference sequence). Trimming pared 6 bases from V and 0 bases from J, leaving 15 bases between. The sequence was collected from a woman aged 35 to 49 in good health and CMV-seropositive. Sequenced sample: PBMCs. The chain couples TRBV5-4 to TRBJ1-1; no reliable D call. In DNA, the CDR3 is TGTGCCAGCAAAGCCGACTACGGGATGAACACTGAAGCTTTCTTT. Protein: CASKADYGMNTEAFF. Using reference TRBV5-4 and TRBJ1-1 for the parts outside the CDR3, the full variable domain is ETGVTQSPTHLIKTRGQQVTLRCSSQSGHNTVSWYQQALGQGPQFIFQYYREEENGRGNFPPRFSGLQFPNYSSELNVNALELDDSALYLCASKADYGMNTEAFFGQGTRLTVV.